This TCR beta chain was sequenced during a study of T-cell memory formation after mild COVID-19. Overall study: TCR clustering was largely donor specific.

The germline V gene has CDR1 SGHAT and CDR2 FQNNGV. The CDR3 covers 10 residues. This clonotype was detected once. Its antigen remains unknown. The junction differs from germline at one of its ends, possibly a read error. Findings and caveats of the study: The study found contracting CD4+ clones mainly in CM and EM and contracting CD8+ clones in EMRA.

TCRdb reanalysed the 5' RACE reads using MiXCR and keeps one entry per CDR3 protein. Of roughly 100,000 distinct CDR3 sequences listed, about a sixth are singletons. The chain joins TRBV11-2 to TRBJ1-1; D gene uncertain. The clonotype comes from an adult woman who had mild COVID-19 (a few samples of this study predate the infection). Cell type and time point are not known. Material for sequencing was PBMCs or a T cell subset sorted from them (not recorded which). The CDR3 loop reads CASSSGEDFF. Here the CDR3 DNA reads TGTGCCAGCAGCTCGGGTGAAGATTTCTTT.